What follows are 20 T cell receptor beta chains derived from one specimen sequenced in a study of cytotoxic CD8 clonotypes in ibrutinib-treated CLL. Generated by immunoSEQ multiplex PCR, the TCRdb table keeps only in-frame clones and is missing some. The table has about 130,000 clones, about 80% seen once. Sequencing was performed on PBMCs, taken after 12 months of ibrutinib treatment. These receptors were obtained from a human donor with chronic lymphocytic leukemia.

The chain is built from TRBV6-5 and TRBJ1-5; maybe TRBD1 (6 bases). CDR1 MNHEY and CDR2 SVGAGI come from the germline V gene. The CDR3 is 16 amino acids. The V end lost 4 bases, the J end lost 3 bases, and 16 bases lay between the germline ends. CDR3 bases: TGTGCCAGCAGTTTAGGAGGGGGACGGTACAATCAGCCCCAGCATTTT. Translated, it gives CASSLGGGRYNQPQHF.

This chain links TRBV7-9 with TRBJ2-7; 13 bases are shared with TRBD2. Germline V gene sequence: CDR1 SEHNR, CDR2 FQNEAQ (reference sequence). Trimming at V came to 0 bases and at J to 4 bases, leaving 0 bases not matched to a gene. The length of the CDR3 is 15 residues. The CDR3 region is CASSLAGLAGYEQYF. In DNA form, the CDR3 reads TGTGCCAGCAGCTTAGCGGGACTAGCGGGATACGAGCAGTACTTC.

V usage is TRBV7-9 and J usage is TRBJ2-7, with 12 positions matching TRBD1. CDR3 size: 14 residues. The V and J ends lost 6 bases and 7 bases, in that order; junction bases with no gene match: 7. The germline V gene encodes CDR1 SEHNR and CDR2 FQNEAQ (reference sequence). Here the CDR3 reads CASRGQGAPGEQYF. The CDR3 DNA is TGTGCCAGCAGGGGACAGGGGGCGCCGGGAGAGCAGTACTTC.

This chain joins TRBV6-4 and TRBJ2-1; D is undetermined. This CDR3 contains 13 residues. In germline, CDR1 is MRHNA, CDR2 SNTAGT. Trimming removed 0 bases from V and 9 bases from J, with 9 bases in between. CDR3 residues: CASSDSRVGEQFF. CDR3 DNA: TGTGCCAGCAGTGACTCGAGAGTGGGTGAGCAGTTCTTC.

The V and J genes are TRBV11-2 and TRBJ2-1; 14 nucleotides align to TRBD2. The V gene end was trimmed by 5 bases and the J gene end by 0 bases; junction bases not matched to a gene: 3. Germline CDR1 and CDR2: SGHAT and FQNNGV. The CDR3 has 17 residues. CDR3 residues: CASSRLAGGSSYNEQFF. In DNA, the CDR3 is TGTGCCAGCAGCAGACTAGCGGGAGGGAGCTCCTACAATGAGCAGTTCTTC.

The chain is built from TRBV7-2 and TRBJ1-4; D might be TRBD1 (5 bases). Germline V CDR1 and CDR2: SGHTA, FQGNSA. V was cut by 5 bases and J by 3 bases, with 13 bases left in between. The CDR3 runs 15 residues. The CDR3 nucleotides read TGTGCCAGCAGCCCGCAGGGCTTGGCTAATGAAAAACTGTTTTTT. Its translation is CASSPQGLANEKLFF.

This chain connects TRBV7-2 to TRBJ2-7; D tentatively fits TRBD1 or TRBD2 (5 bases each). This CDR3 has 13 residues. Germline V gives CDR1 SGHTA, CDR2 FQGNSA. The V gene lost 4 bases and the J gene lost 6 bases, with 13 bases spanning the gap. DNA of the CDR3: TGTGCCAGCAGCTACGGGGCCTTAGGCGAGCAGTACTTC. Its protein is CASSYGALGEQYF. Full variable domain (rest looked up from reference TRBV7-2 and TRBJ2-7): GAGVSQSPSNKVTEKGKDVELRCDPISGHTALYWYRQSLGQGLEFLIYFQGNSAPDKSGLPSDRFSAERTGGSVSTLTIQRTQQEDSAVYLCASSYGALGEQYFGPGTRLTVT.

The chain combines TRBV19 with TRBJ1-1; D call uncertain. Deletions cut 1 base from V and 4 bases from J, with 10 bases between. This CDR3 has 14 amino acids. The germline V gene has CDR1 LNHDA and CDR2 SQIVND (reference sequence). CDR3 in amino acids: CASSIAGIGTEAFF. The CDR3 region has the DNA TGTGCCAGTAGTATAGCGGGGATAGGCACTGAAGCTTTCTTT.

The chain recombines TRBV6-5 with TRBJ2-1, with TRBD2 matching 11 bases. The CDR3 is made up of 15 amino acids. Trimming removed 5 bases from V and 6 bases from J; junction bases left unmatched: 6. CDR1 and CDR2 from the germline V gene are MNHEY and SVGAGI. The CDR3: CASSPRGTSGNEQFF. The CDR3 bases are TGTGCCAGCAGTCCACGAGGGACTAGCGGCAATGAGCAGTTCTTC.

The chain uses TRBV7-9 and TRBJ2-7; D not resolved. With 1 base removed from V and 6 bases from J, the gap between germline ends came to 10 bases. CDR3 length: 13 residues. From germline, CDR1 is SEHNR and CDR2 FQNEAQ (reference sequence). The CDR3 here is CASSLGLSGEQYF. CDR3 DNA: TGTGCCAGCAGCTTAGGGCTTTCGGGCGAGCAGTACTTC.

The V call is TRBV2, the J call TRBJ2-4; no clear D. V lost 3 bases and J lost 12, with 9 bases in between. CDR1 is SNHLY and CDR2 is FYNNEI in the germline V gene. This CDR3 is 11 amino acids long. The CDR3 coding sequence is TGTGCCAGCAGTGATTCTTGGAGTCAGTACTTC. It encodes CASSDSWSQYF.

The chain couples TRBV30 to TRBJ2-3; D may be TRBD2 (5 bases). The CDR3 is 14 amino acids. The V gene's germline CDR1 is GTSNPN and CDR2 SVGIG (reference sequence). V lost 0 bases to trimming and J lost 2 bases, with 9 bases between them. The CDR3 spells CAWSVGSATDTQYF. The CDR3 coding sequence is TGTGCCTGGAGTGTGGGTAGCGCCACAGATACGCAGTATTTT.

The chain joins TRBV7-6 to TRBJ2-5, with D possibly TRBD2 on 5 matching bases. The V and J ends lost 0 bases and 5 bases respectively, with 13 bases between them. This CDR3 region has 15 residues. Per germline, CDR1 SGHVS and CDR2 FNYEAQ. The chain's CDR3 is CASSLADSIGETQYF. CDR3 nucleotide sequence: TGTGCCAGCAGCTTAGCGGACTCAATCGGGGAGACCCAGTACTTC.

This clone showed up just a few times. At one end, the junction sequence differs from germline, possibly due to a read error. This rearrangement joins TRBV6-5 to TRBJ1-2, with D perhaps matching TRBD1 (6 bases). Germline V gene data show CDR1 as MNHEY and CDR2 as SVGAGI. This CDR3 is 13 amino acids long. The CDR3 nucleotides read TGTGCCAGCATGTCACAGGGCGGCAGAGCTAGCGCCTTC. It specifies CASMSQGGRASAF.

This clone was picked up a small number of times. CDR3 coding DNA: TGCAGCCAGACAGGGAGCTCCTACAATGAGCAGTTCTTC. Protein: CSQTGSSYNEQFF. The V call is TRBV29-1, the J call TRBJ2-1, with 7 bases identical to TRBD1. In germline, CDR1 is SQVTM, CDR2 ANQGSEA. After removal of 8 bases from V and 0 bases from J, the junction contained 4 bases not matched to a gene. CDR3 length equals 13 residues.

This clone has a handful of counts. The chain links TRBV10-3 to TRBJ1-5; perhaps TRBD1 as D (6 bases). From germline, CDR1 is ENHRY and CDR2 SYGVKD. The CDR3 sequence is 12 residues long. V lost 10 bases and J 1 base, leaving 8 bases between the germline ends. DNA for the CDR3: TGTGCCACCCAGGGGAGCAATCAGCCCCAGCATTTT. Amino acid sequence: CATQGSNQPQHF.

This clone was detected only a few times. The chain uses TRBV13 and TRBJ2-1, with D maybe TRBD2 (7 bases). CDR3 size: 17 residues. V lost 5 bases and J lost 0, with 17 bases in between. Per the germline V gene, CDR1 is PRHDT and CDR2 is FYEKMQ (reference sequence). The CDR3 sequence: CASSPRGGHSSYNEQFF. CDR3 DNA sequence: TGTGCCAGCAGCCCCCGCGGGGGACATAGCTCCTACAATGAGCAGTTCTTC.

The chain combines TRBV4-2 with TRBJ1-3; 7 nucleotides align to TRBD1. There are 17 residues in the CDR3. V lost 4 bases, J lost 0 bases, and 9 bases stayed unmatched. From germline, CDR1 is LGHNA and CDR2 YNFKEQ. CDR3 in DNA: TGTGCCAGCAGCCCTCAGACAGGGCTGAGCTCTGGAAACACCATATATTTT. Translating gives CASSPQTGLSSGNTIYF.

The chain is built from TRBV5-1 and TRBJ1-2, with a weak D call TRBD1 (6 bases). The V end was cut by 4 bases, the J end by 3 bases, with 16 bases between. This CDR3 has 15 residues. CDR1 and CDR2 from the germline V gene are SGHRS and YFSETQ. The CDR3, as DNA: TGCGCCAGCAGCACCGATGGGGGGGCTGACTATGGCTACACCTTC. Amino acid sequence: CASSTDGGADYGYTF. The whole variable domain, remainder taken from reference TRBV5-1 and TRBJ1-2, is KAGVTQTPRYLIKTRGQQVTLSCSPISGHRSVSWYQQTPGQGLQFLFEYFSETQRNKGNFPGRFSGRQFSNSRSEMNVSTLELGDSALYLCASSTDGGADYGYTFGSGTRLTVV.

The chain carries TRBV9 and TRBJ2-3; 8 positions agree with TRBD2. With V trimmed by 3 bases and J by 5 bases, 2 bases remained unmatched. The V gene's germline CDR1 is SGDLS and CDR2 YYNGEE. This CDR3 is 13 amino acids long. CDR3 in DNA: TGTGCCAGCAGCGAGAGCGGGAGAGATACGCAGTATTTT. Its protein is CASSESGRDTQYF.